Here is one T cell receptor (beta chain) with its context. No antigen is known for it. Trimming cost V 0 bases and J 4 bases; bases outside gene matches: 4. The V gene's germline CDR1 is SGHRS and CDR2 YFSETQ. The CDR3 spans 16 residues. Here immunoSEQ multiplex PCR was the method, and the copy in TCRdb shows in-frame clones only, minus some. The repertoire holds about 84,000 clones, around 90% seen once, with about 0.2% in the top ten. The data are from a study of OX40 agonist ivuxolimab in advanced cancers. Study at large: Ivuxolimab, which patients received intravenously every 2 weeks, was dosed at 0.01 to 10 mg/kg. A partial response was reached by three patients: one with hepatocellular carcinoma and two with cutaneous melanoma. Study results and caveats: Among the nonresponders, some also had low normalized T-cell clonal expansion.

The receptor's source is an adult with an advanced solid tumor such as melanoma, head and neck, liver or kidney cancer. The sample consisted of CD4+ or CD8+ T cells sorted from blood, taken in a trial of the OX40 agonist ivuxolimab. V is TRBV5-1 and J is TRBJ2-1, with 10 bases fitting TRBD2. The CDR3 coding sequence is TGCGCCAGCAGCTTGGTGGCTAGCGGGAGTTACAATGAGCAGTTCTTC. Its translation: CASSLVASGSYNEQFF.